The 30 T cell receptor beta chains presented below share a single source sample, sequenced in a study of blood T cell repertoires in COVID-19 (TCRdb year 2020). The library was prepared using the immunoSEQ multiplex PCR assay. In TCRdb, the immuneACCESS table is reduced to in-frame sequences with V and J assigned. These tables do not hold every clone; where another copy was compared, an unresolved V gene accounts for under half, and the others remain unexplained. Recorded for this sample are under 400,000 clones; approximately 89% of them occurred a single time. The ten most abundant clones make up 1.5% to 2% of the sample. Source material: peripheral blood. Receptor source: a woman aged 25 to 45 with COVID-19, enrolled during active disease.

The J gene is TRBJ1-1, the V gene TRBV15, with 9 bases identical to TRBD1. This CDR3 is built from 15 residues. J was trimmed by 3 bases and V by 1 base; bases with no gene match: 3. Germline CDR1 LNHNV, CDR2 YYDKDF (reference sequence). The CDR3 DNA sequence: TGTGCCACCAGCAGAGCCGGGACAGGGTACACTGAAGCTTTCTTT. It is translated as CATSRAGTGYTEAFF.

The chain carries TRBV10-2 and TRBJ2-3, with D possibly being TRBD2 (5 bases). Germline V gene lookup returns CDR1 WSHSY and CDR2 SAAADI. V was cut by 7 bases and J by 1 base, with 12 bases left in between. The CDR3 covers 14 residues. For the CDR3, the DNA is TGCGCCAGCAAAGCGGTCGGCGGCACAGATACGCAGTATTTT. Its translation is CASKAVGGTDTQYF.

This clone occurred once. The rearrangement links TRBV20-1 to TRBJ1-1; a possible D gene is TRBD1 (6 bases). V was cut by 3 bases and J by 10 bases, with 9 bases left in between. Germline V lookup: CDR1 DFQATT, CDR2 SNEGSKA (reference sequence). The CDR3 has 10 residues. The DNA for the CDR3 is TGCAGTGCTAGCAGGGGAAGAGCTTTCTTT. Translating it yields CSASRGRAFF.

Details on this clone: Other DNA sequences in the sample encode the same CDR3. The rearrangement joins TRBV6-5 to TRBJ1-6, with D tentatively TRBD1 (5 bases). Trimming took off 2 bases at V and 6 bases at J, with 8 bases between the two ends. The CDR3 is 14 residues long. Per germline, CDR1 MNHEY and CDR2 SVGAGI. CDR3 sequence reads: CASSYRGSNSPLHF. The CDR3 DNA reads as TGTGCCAGCAGTTACAGGGGCTCTAATTCACCCCTCCACTTT.

The chain uses TRBV25-1 and TRBJ2-5; 8 bases line up with TRBD1. V shed 3 bases, J shed 5 bases, and the junction held 14 bases outside the gene matches. Germline V CDR1 and CDR2: MGHDK, SYGVNS. The CDR3 extends over 17 amino acids. CDR3 sequence: CASSDPRQGRKGETQYF. CDR3 nucleotides: TGTGCCAGCAGTGACCCCCGACAGGGGCGAAAGGGGGAGACCCAGTACTTC.

This chain links TRBV5-4 with TRBJ2-2, with 9 positions matching TRBD2. Germline lookup yields CDR1 SGHNT and CDR2 YYREEE (reference sequence). The CDR3 length is 19 residues. V shed 5 bases, J shed 4 bases, and the junction held 18 bases outside the gene matches. The CDR3 loop is CASSSAFGSGGRLTGELFF. The CDR3 region has the DNA TGTGCCAGCAGTTCCGCCTTTGGGAGCGGGGGGCGCCTCACCGGGGAGCTGTTTTTT.

This chain uses TRBV19 with TRBJ1-2, with 9 bases matching TRBD1. This CDR3 is 14 amino acids long. The germline gives CDR1 LNHDA, CDR2 SQIVND (reference sequence). Germline trimming cut 5 bases from V and 3 bases from J; bases unmatched to any gene: 4. The CDR3 reads CASSGQGKDYGYTF. The CDR3 coding sequence is TGTGCCAGTAGTGGACAGGGGAAAGACTATGGCTACACCTTC.

This sequence joins TRBV5-1 and TRBJ2-5; 8 positions match TRBD1. The CDR3 loop spans 15 amino acids. The germline V gene has CDR1 SGHRS and CDR2 YFSETQ. V shed 3 bases, J shed 5 bases, and the junction held 9 bases outside the gene matches. The CDR3 DNA sequence: TGCGCCAGCAGCTGGGGGTCAGGGGGCGGGGAGACCCAGTACTTC. Amino acid sequence: CASSWGSGGGETQYF.

The chain has TRBV4-1 and TRBJ1-5, with D tentatively TRBD1 (5 bases). V was trimmed by 0 bases and J by 1 base, leaving 16 bases between them. Germline V CDR1 and CDR2: MGHRA, YSYEKL. The CDR3 loop spans 18 amino acids. The CDR3 region has the DNA TGCGCCAGCAGCCAAGAAGGGACTGACACGAGGAGCAATCAGCCCCAGCATTTT. Translating gives CASSQEGTDTRSNQPQHF.

This clone showed up just once. The chain uses TRBV4-1 and TRBJ2-1; 8 bases are a match to TRBD2. Germline V lookup: CDR1 MGHRA, CDR2 YSYEKL. V gave up 0 bases and J gave up 0 bases; unmatched junction bases: 7. The CDR3 runs to 18 residues. CDR3 loop: CASSQEGVAGSSYNEQFF. CDR3 in DNA: TGCGCCAGCAGCCAAGAAGGGGTAGCGGGGAGCTCCTACAATGAGCAGTTCTTC.

The chain has TRBV28 and TRBJ2-7; TRBD1 is a possible D gene (6 bases). In germline, CDR1 is MDHEN, CDR2 SYDVKM. V was pared by 4 bases and J by 3 bases, with 16 bases between. The CDR3 spans 15 residues. The CDR3, as DNA: TGTGCCAGCAGTTCCTCCAGGGGCAGGGGCTACGAGCAGTACGTC. Translated, it gives CASSSSRGRGYEQYV.

This clone appeared a single time. This rearrangement joins TRBV29-1 to TRBJ2-3, with D possibly matching TRBD2 (6 bases). V was shortened by 0 bases and J by 2 bases, with 21 bases between the two germline ends. The CDR3 consists of 18 residues. Per the germline V gene, CDR1 is SQVTM and CDR2 is ANQGSEA. The DNA of the CDR3 is TGCAGCGTTGAAGATTGGGTCGGAGGGGCAGCGGACACAGATACGCAGTATTTT. This encodes CSVEDWVGGAADTDTQYF.

The chain employs TRBV28 and TRBJ2-1; possible D gene TRBD2, 6 bases. In germline, CDR1 is MDHEN, CDR2 SYDVKM. Between the trimmed V and J ends, which lost 2 bases and 7 bases, there was a span of 6 bases. There are 12 residues in the CDR3. The CDR3 nucleotides are TGTGCCAGCAGTTTAAGCGGGAATGAGCAGTTCTTC. Protein sequence: CASSLSGNEQFF.

V is TRBV5-6 and J is TRBJ2-7, with D perhaps matching TRBD2 (6 bases). The CDR3 is 13 amino acids. Germline V gene sequence: CDR1 SGHDT, CDR2 YYEEEE. Between the trimmed V and J ends, which lost 3 bases and 4 bases, there was a span of 11 bases. CDR3 sequence reads: CASSWRGQYEQYF. For the CDR3, the DNA is TGTGCCAGCAGCTGGCGGGGCCAATACGAGCAGTACTTC.

The V call is TRBV5-1, the J call TRBJ2-1, with 10 nucleotides matching TRBD2. V gave up 0 bases and J gave up 10 bases; unmatched junction bases: 7. The germline V gene has CDR1 SGHRS and CDR2 YFSETQ. The length of the CDR3 is 15 residues. In DNA form, the CDR3 reads TGCGCCAGCAGCTTGGTGAGCGGGGGGGCCGGAGAGCAGTTCTTC. This encodes CASSLVSGGAGEQFF.

In DNA form, the CDR3 reads TGTGCCAGCTCAGAAGACACAGGTGGCACTGAAGCTTTCTTT. It yields the protein CASSEDTGGTEAFF. The chain employs TRBV18 and TRBJ1-1; D is perhaps TRBD1 (5 bases). Germline loops: CDR1 KGHSH, CDR2 LQKENI. The CDR3 contains 14 residues. V dropped 5 bases and J dropped 4 bases, with 14 bases sitting between them. Full variable domain (outside the CDR3, taken from reference TRBV18 and TRBJ1-1): NAGVMQNPRHLVRRRGQEARLRCSPMKGHSHVYWYRQLPEEGLKFMVYLQKENIIDESGMPKERFSAEFPKEGPSILRIQQVVRGDSAAYFCASSEDTGGTEAFFGQGTRLTVV.

The CDR3 DNA is TGTGCCAGCGAGCTTCGGAGGGGGCGGGGCGCGAACACTGAAGCTTTCTTT. Translated: CASELRRGRGANTEAFF. The rearrangement uses TRBV28 and TRBJ1-1, with 7 bases aligning to TRBD1. V lost 8 bases, J lost 1 base, and 16 bases stayed unmatched. Germline V gene data show CDR1 as MDHEN and CDR2 as SYDVKM. This CDR3 region has 17 residues.

The chain links TRBV4-2 to TRBJ1-1; tentatively, D is TRBD1 (5 bases). Looked up from germline, CDR1 is LGHNA and CDR2 is YNFKEQ. The CDR3 runs to 15 residues. Between the trimmed V and J ends, which lost 0 bases and 6 bases, there was a span of 14 bases. This CDR3 is CASSQDGGRSAEAFF. In DNA form, the CDR3 reads TGTGCCAGCAGCCAAGACGGGGGTAGGAGCGCTGAAGCTTTCTTT.

The DNA of the CDR3 is TGCGCCAGCAGCTTTGGGGGCCGTGGAGATACGCAGTATTTT. It specifies CASSFGGRGDTQYF. This chain links TRBV5-1 with TRBJ2-3, with D perhaps matching TRBD1 (6 bases). CDR3 length: 14 amino acids. The ends were cut back, 2 bases at V and 5 bases at J, with 12 bases in the middle. The germline gives CDR1 SGHRS, CDR2 YFSETQ.

This clone was picked up a small number of times. The rearrangement uses TRBV4-1 and TRBJ1-4, with D perhaps TRBD1 (5 bases). The CDR3 is 14 residues long. Germline lookup yields CDR1 MGHRA and CDR2 YSYEKL. Trimming took 8 bases from V and 8 from J, leaving 18 bases between them. CDR3 nucleotide sequence: TGCGCCAGCTGTACCGGGGGGAGAGGGGAAAAACTGTTTTTT. Translating it yields CASCTGGRGEKLFF.

V usage is TRBV5-1 and J usage is TRBJ1-5; D is uncertain. Germline CDR1 SGHRS, CDR2 YFSETQ. This CDR3 has 15 residues. V was trimmed by 2 bases and J by 1 base, leaving 10 bases between them. The CDR3 region has the DNA TGCGCCAGCAGCTTTATTCCGGGGAGCAATCAGCCCCAGCATTTT. It specifies CASSFIPGSNQPQHF.

This clone occurred once. This chain uses TRBV11-2 with TRBJ2-3; D is perhaps TRBD1 (5 bases). The CDR3 length is 15 residues. Per the germline V gene, CDR1 is SGHAT and CDR2 is FQNNGV. V shed 1 base and J shed 8 bases, with 16 bases lying between them. The CDR3 nucleotides are TGTGCCAGCAGCTTAGTACAGGACCCCTATTCTACGCAGTATTTT. It codes for CASSLVQDPYSTQYF.

The chain combines TRBV6-4 with TRBJ2-7; D gene ambiguous. This CDR3 is built from 10 residues. V lost 9 bases and J 4 bases, leaving 7 bases between the germline ends. CDR1 is MRHNA and CDR2 is SNTAGT in the germline V gene. The CDR3 region has the DNA TGTGCCAGTCACAGATACGAGCAGTACGTC. As protein: CASHRYEQYV.

This clone was observed a few times. The chain is built from TRBV6-2 or TRBV6-3 and TRBJ1-1; 8 nucleotides match TRBD1. The V and J ends lost 2 bases and 1 base, in that order; junction bases with no gene match: 12. Germline values: CDR1 MNHEY, CDR2 SVGEGT. There are 18 residues in the CDR3. The CDR3 coding sequence is TGTGCCAGCAGTTACCCCGGGACAGGCCCGGACCGGAACACTGAAGCTTTCTTT. It translates to CASSYPGTGPDRNTEAFF.

This clone was observed a handful of times. The rearrangement links TRBV2 to TRBJ1-5, with TRBD1 matching over 10 bases. The CDR3 spans 15 residues. CDR1 is SNHLY, CDR2 FYNNEI, per germline. V shed 6 bases and J 7 bases; nucleotides not matched to a gene: 9. The CDR3 here is CASSSGTGDYQPQHF. CDR3 DNA: TGTGCCAGCAGCTCCGGGACAGGGGATTACCAGCCCCAGCATTTT.

This chain links TRBV5-5 with TRBJ2-5; 8 bases line up with TRBD2. This CDR3 has 16 residues. V trimming: 1 base; J trimming: 0 bases; junction bases outside the gene matches: 5. Germline lookup yields CDR1 SGHKS and CDR2 YYEKEE (reference sequence). This CDR3 is CASSLSASGYQETQYF. In DNA form, the CDR3 reads TGTGCCAGCAGCTTGTCGGCTAGCGGGTACCAAGAGACCCAGTACTTC. The complete variable domain, with remaining parts taken from reference TRBV5-5 and TRBJ2-5, reads DAGVTQSPTHLIKTRGQQVTLRCSPISGHKSVSWYQQVLGQGPQFIFQYYEKEERGRGNFPDRFSARQFPNYSSELNVNALLLGDSALYLCASSLSASGYQETQYFGPGTRLLVL.

The chain carries TRBV27 and TRBJ1-5; D perhaps matches TRBD1 (5 bases). CDR3 size: 15 residues. Germline V gives CDR1 MNHEY, CDR2 SMNVEV (reference sequence). V was cut by 6 bases and J by 0 bases, with 12 bases left in between. The CDR3 nucleotides read TGTGCCAGCAGCCTGAACAGGTATAGCAATCAGCCCCAGCATTTT. Translation: CASSLNRYSNQPQHF.

The V call is TRBV7-9, the J call TRBJ1-1, with a possible D match to TRBD1 (5 bases). This CDR3 has 18 amino acids. Germline V CDR1 and CDR2: SEHNR, FQNEAQ (reference sequence). The germline V and J ends were trimmed by 4 bases and 3 bases, with 24 bases remaining between them. CDR3 nucleotide sequence: TGTGCCAGCAGCTCCACCGGATTGTCAGGGTATATAGACACTGAAGCTTTCTTT. Its translation is CASSSTGLSGYIDTEAFF.

Concerning this clone: Possible read error: a much larger clone is one base away. The sample contains more than one DNA sequence encoding this CDR3. This sequence joins TRBV30 and TRBJ1-2, with D possibly matching TRBD1 (6 bases). This CDR3 is built from 11 residues. V was pared by 3 bases and J by 7 bases, with 9 bases between. Germline lookup yields CDR1 GTSNPN and CDR2 SVGIG (reference sequence). The CDR3 is CAWRTGFGYTF. In DNA form, the CDR3 reads TGTGCCTGGAGGACAGGCTTTGGCTACACCTTC.

This chain joins TRBV21-1 and TRBJ1-3; no DNA check was done on the table's D call, TRBD1. TRBV21-1 is shown as a pseudogene. This CDR3 has 16 amino acids. The CDR3 nucleotides are TGTGCCAGCAGCAAAGTAGGGACAAAATTGGGAAACACCATATATTTT. Translated, it gives CASSKVGTKLGNTIYF.